This T cell receptor (beta chain) was sequenced during a study of cytomegalovirus exposure and HLA in healthy donors. Regarding the study as a whole: Later, an analysis showed that TCR beta chains associated with HLA were more clonally expanded than others that were equally common. The study designated 160 or so TCR beta chains cytomegalovirus-associated. With later analysis, a missense DCLRE1C variant became linked to TCR beta V- and J-gene trimming. Later analysis suggested links between common viral pathogens and several top significant clusters.

This PCR relied on a set of 60 Vbeta primers and 13 Jbeta primers. Measured with immunoSEQ multiplex PCR; TCRdb has only the in-frame clones, and not every one. Seen here are more than 100,000 clones, 75% to 80% observed once, and the top ten hold around 3.3%. The J segment lost 6 bases and the V segment lost 2 bases, leaving 9 bases of the junction unmatched. In germline, CDR1 is MNHNS, CDR2 SASEGT. The CDR3 spans 17 residues. This clone was seen only a few times. Its antigen is unknown. The chain recombines TRBV6-1 with TRBJ2-3, with 12 positions matching TRBD2. The TCR was taken from a woman in her twenties or thirties in good health and CMV-seropositive. Sequenced material: PBMCs. CDR3 sequence reads: CASSETLLAGGRDTQYF. The CDR3 DNA sequence: TGTGCCAGCAGTGAAACCCTCCTAGCGGGGGGGAGGGATACGCAGTATTTT.